The TCR beta chain described here comes from a study of radiation and T cells in renal cell carcinoma. Study as a whole: Nephrectomy followed 15 Gy stereotactic body radiation by 4 weeks. Overall study findings and caveats: Top tumor clonotypes rose in blood 2 weeks post-radiation, then contracted.

The data were produced by immunoSEQ multiplex PCR, yet TCRdb's version contains in-frame clones alone and is incomplete. In the table there are about 150,000 clones, 88% of which are singletons. With regard to this clone: What it binds is not known.

The CDR3 consists of 13 residues. CDR1 and CDR2 (germline): SGHTA, FQGNSA. V lost 5 bases and J 4 bases, leaving 10 bases between the germline ends. Time point in this sample: baseline pretreatment blood. Stated treatment: 15 Gy SBRT to primary tumor, nephrectomy 4 weeks later. Clear cell pathology was present in this patient's renal cell carcinoma. The receptor was derived from an older woman with renal cell carcinoma. This sequence joins TRBV7-2 and TRBJ2-3; D is unresolved. Sequencing used blood, obtained from a patient whose treatment included radiotherapy and nephrectomy. CDR3 DNA sequence: TGTGCCAGCAGCGCAATAGAGGCAGATACGCAGTATTTT. Translated: CASSAIEADTQYF.